This T cell receptor beta chain appears in the sequencing data of a study of CXCR3-negative and CXCR3-positive naive CD8 T cells. The wider study: For each library, about 1.5 +/- 0.3 million TRB reads were obtained, around 140 million in total.

As for this clonotype: Its matching antigen is unknown.

Study-wide findings and caveats: Hydrophobicity was higher for TRB CDR3s found in CXCR3-positive naive cells than in CXCR3-negative naive cells.

The CD45RO-CCR7+CD27+CD95- phenotype denoted naive CD8+ T cells. cDNA libraries for TRB were generated by 5' RACE incorporating UMI labels. TCRdb reprocessed the 5' RACE reads, with one entry per CDR3 protein and no DNA. The sample's table shows 65,000 to 85,000 distinct CDR3 sequences. Sample: naive CXCR3- CD8+ T cells from blood. The subset was: CD45RO-CCR7+CD27+CD95- naive CD8+ T cells lacking CXCR3 (TNR3-). The clonotype was recovered from a human donor in good health. Some clones in this sample may be carry-over from other donors' samples.

The CDR3 protein is CASSEGTSGTDTQYF. The V call is TRBV2, the J call TRBJ2-3; TCRdb returns TRBD2, unconfirmable since there is no DNA. This CDR3 region has 15 residues. Germline V gene data show CDR1 as SNHLY and CDR2 as FYNNEI. The complete variable domain, with remaining parts taken from reference TRBV2 and TRBJ2-3, reads EPEVTQTPSHQVTQMGQEVILRCVPISNHLYFYWYRQILGQKVEFLVSFYNNEISEKSEIFDDQFSVERPDGSNFTLKIRSTKLEDSAMYFCASSEGTSGTDTQYFGPGTRLTVL.